One and the same sample provided the 6 T cell receptor beta chains below, sequenced in a study of blood T cell repertoires in COVID-19. Clones were sequenced by immunoSEQ multiplex PCR, and TCRdb holds only the in-frame ones, with some missing. The sample lists about 88,000 clones; roughly nine tenths were seen once. The specimen sequenced was peripheral blood. These receptor sequences come from a woman aged 80 or over with active COVID-19.

This clone has only one observation. The chain joins TRBV5-6 to TRBJ2-3, with 11 bases fitting TRBD2. CDR3 length: 15 residues. Per germline, CDR1 SGHDT and CDR2 YYEEEE. V gave up 0 bases and J gave up 7 bases; unmatched junction bases: 4. CDR3 protein: CASSLVLAGGNTQYF. The CDR3 DNA reads as TGTGCCAGCAGCTTGGTGCTAGCGGGAGGAAATACGCAGTATTTT.

The chain recombines TRBV3-1 (or the pseudogene TRBV3-2) with TRBJ1-1; the D gene is possibly TRBD1 (6 bases). V was pared by 1 base and J by 1 base, with 10 bases between. Per the germline V gene, CDR1 is LGHDT and CDR2 is YNNKEL (reference sequence). The CDR3 spans 15 residues. For the CDR3, the DNA is TGTGCCAGCAGCCAAGTCCGGACAGCGAACACTGAAGCTTTCTTT. Translated, it gives CASSQVRTANTEAFF.

The chain couples TRBV11-2 to TRBJ2-5; 8 bases fit TRBD2. With V trimmed by 3 bases and J by 5 bases, 2 bases remained unmatched. Germline CDR1 reads SGHAT; CDR2 reads FQNNGV. This CDR3 region has 13 residues. The CDR3 region is CASSFGGRETQYF. CDR3 bases: TGTGCCAGCAGCTTCGGCGGGAGGGAGACCCAGTACTTC.

The chain recombines TRBV5-6 with TRBJ2-3, with a weak D call TRBD1 (6 bases). CDR1 and CDR2 (germline): SGHDT, YYEEEE. This CDR3 has 17 amino acids. The V and J ends lost 0 bases and 2 bases respectively, with 16 bases between them. The CDR3, as DNA: TGTGCCAGCAGCTTGGTCTTACAGGGACCGATCACAGATACGCAGTATTTT. Protein product: CASSLVLQGPITDTQYF.

J is TRBJ2-1 and V is TRBV2; 7 bases map to TRBD1. This CDR3 region has 14 residues. Looked up from germline, CDR1 is SNHLY and CDR2 is FYNNEI. After removal of 4 bases from V and 7 bases from J, the junction contained 7 bases not matched to a gene. The CDR3 region has the DNA TGTGCCAGCAGTGTTGACAGGGCAGGGAATGAGCAGTTCTTC. It codes for CASSVDRAGNEQFF.

This chain joins TRBV11-3 and TRBJ1-1; a possible D gene is TRBD1 (6 bases). Looked up from germline, CDR1 is SGHNT and CDR2 is YENEEA. This CDR3 is 13 amino acids long. V was clipped by 4 bases and J by 4 bases, with 10 bases between them. CDR3 DNA sequence: TGTGCCAGCAGCTGGACCAGGGGCACTGAAGCTTTCTTT. Residues: CASSWTRGTEAFF.